This T cell receptor (beta chain) appears in the sequencing data of a study of cytomegalovirus exposure and HLA in healthy donors (dated by TCRdb to 2017 to 2019). Turning to the overall study: According to a later analysis, the roughly 120 validation repertoires were produced on the same platform as the roughly 700 repertoires of the first cohort. The study aimed to test whether signatures of past pathogen exposure could be identified by cataloging public T cell receptors. Along with the approximately 700-subject first cohort, a separate validation cohort of over 90 different subjects was used. The study combined high-throughput TCR immunosequencing, statistical association of individual TCRs with disease status, and machine learning to predict cytomegalovirus infection status.

Library creation used the immunoSEQ multiplex PCR assay. Per the authors' processing: A statistical classification framework was built for diagnosing cytomegalovirus status from the catalog of TCR beta chain sequences. The table comes from immuneACCESS by way of TCRdb, which keeps in-frame sequences with V and J called. Part of the clones is missing from these tables; in studies checked, under half for an unresolved V gene and the rest for unknown reasons. That table is the source of V, J and clone size, and D and trimming were worked out from the DNA. The sample table shows some 150,000 clones, and 88% are seen once. The ten largest account for 2.5% to 3% of the sample. Results the study describes overall, beyond this receptor: The study gave a list of about 170 TCR beta chains associated with cytomegalovirus. The classifier was reported to diagnose cytomegalovirus status with high specificity and sensitivity in both the original and validation cohorts. According to the authors, the approach could potentially be generalized to other disease states and immunological phenotypes. Most TCR sequences were seen in very few donors, while some public TCRs were found in many individuals. Of the cluster scores, roughly 93% were above 0 in a later analysis, which found that TCRs clustered in the first cohort also tended to co-occur in the 120 validation repertoires. A later analysis had no HLA typing for the validation cohort, so co-occurrence there was scored across all 130 or so repertoires. A few of the identified cytomegalovirus-associated TCR beta chains were confirmed in vitro to be specific for cytomegalovirus antigens.

With respect to this clone: The specificity of this receptor is unknown. It has no much larger one-base neighbor in the sample; base qualities were not kept.

The donors belonged to the validation cohort of over a hundred subjects, which was separate from the roughly 700-subject first cohort. This sequence was found in a man younger than 30 in good health and CMV-seronegative. The sample taken for sequencing was PBMCs.

The CDR3 amino acid sequence is: CATLQGKYFGNTIYF. The base sequence is TGTGCCACCTTACAGGGGAAGTATTTCGGAAACACCATATATTTT. The chain couples TRBV19 to TRBJ1-3, with 7 bases matching TRBD1. The CDR3 goes from the cysteine to the phenylalanine over 15 residues. Kept here is only the CDR3 DNA, which spans 45 bases and is read in frame from base 1. For this chain, trimming is 10 bases at the V end and 4 bases at the J end, and the number of junction bases without a gene match is 13. CDR1 and CDR2, looked up from the germline V gene (reference sequence), are LNHDA and SQIVND.